This T cell receptor beta chain appears in the sequencing data of a study of T-cell memory formation after mild COVID-19 (dated by TCRdb to the early 2020s). For context, the study as a whole: TCR sequence clusters from the two donors were found to be largely donor specific. Two young, previously healthy adult volunteers, one female and one male, were included in the cohort. Longitudinal TCRalpha and TCRbeta repertoire sequencing tracked T-cell clones expanding and contracting after mild COVID-19 in a couple of donors.

The CDR3 contains 15 residues, cysteine and phenylalanine counted. The read is trimmed to its CDR3 DNA, 45 bases read in frame from base 1. Reading the germline V gene gives CDR1 SGDLS and CDR2 YYNGEE. The V and J ends are trimmed by 5 bases and 2 bases, leaving 15 bases between them. Sequencing was carried out with an Illumina NovaSeq 6000. Using 5'RACE with constant-segment primers, TCRalpha and TCRbeta cDNA libraries were constructed, with sample barcodes and unique molecular identifiers added in the process. Trizol reagent was used to extract RNA from every sample. The libraries were amplified in two PCR steps, and the second step added a second sample barcode and Illumina TruSeq adapters. Sequencing of the libraries was done on an Illumina NovaSeq, producing 2 x 150 bp paired-end reads. The source study handled its data this way. With migec v1.2.7, reads were demultiplexed and then collapsed into UMI-guided consensus sequences. With mixcr v2.1.11, UMI consensuses were aligned to TRA and TRB V and J templates and assembled into clonotypes. A clonotype was counted as expanded or contracted only when both edgeR and NoisET called the clonotype significant, with the noise models trained on biological replicates. For edgeR calls, a false discovery rate-adjusted p below 0.01 and a log2 fold-change threshold of 1 were applied. As an exploratory analysis of dynamics, max-normalized trajectories of the 1000 most abundant clonotypes were examined with PCA combined with hierarchical clustering. Each responding clone was given a CD4 or CD8 phenotype based on the CD4+ and CD8+ repertoires, which had been sequenced separately. The public reads were run again by TCRdb, first through fastp at Q25 and then through MiXCR, and only productive beta chains were kept. Every entry covers one CDR3 protein and lists the most common genes and DNA from its rows. The V and J calls and clone size come from TCRdb's table, not from the authors' own analysis. The sample records about 170,000 distinct CDR3 sequences, around 13% of which are singletons. The top ten clonotypes cover roughly 3.4% of the sample.

A few counts support this clonotype. It lacks a known antigen. Base qualities are missing; no much larger clone stands one base away. Results and caveats for the whole study, not just this receptor: Whether the second-wave clones peaking on day 37 were SARS-CoV-2 specific was not confirmed. Balanced CD4/CD8 phenotypes were observed for clones contracting from day 15 to 85, whereas a bias towards CD4+ was observed for a second wave of clones expanding from day 15 to 37. The detection of some responding clones in pre-infection memory suggests that pre-existing cross-reactive memory T cells joined the SARS-CoV-2 response. The study included only a couple of mild cases, and larger cohorts that include severe cases with pre-infection samples were judged to be necessary. Contracting CD4+ clones turned up mainly in the CM and EM memory subsets, whereas EMRA was where CD8+ clones were enriched.

PBMCs were isolated by Ficoll-Paque density gradient centrifugation. This clonotype originated in a man aged 18 to 29 who had mild COVID-19 (a few samples of this study predate the infection). The sample titles of this study are shuffled in the database, so cell type and time point are left out; the donor was told from shared clones. Material for sequencing was PBMCs or a T cell subset sorted from them (not recorded which). The chain employs TRBV9 and TRBJ2-3; the best D guess is TRBD2, with 7 bases matching. The base sequence is TGTGCCAGCAGTTGGGGGGGGGCCTTCACAGATACGCAGTATTTT. This sequence encodes CASSWGGAFTDTQYF.